This is a list of T cell receptor beta chains from one sample in a study of blood T cell repertoires in COVID-19. The method was immunoSEQ multiplex PCR; TCRdb's version includes in-frame clones alone and lacks a portion of them. There are roughly 200,000 clones in the sample; approximately 91% occur only once, and about 18% lies in the top ten. Sequencing was carried out using peripheral blood. Receptors originate from a man over 45 with COVID-19, enrolled during active disease. Both conserved end residues are trimmed from each CDR3.

J gene	V gene	CDR3 protein
TRBJ1-2	TRBV6-5	ASSPTGGVDYGYT
TRBJ2-2	TRBV9	ASSEWDRANTGELF
TRBJ1-1	TRBV30	AGWTGNRNTEAF
TRBJ1-4	TRBV6-6	ASRREEKLF
TRBJ2-3	TRBV6-2/TRBV6-3	ASSYFGLTDTQY
TRBJ1-1	TRBV4-3	ASSQGTTGDEAF
TRBJ2-2	TRBV28	ASRYRQGKGTGELF
TRBJ1-3	TRBV2	ASSEQNSGNTIY
TRBJ2-2	TRBV29-1	SAPGQGDTGELF
TRBJ2-1	TRBV6-2/TRBV6-3	ASSYGLAGGFNYNEQF
TRBJ1-2	TRBV30	AWSVLGQGAAGGYT
TRBJ1-4	TRBV27	ASRRTGNGEKLF
TRBJ2-7	TRBV5-8	ASSLDRGYEQY
TRBJ1-5	TRBV6-1	ASSESGIGSQPQH
TRBJ2-3	TRBV3-1/TRBV3-2	ASSQAPAGGPLDTQY
TRBJ1-6	TRBV27	ASSLFPGGNYNSPLH
TRBJ1-6	TRBV9	ASSVTADNSPLH
TRBJ2-1	TRBV6-1	ASSELGLVPEQF
TRBJ2-1	TRBV24-1	ATSDPGLQGTSGGSSYNEQF
TRBJ1-2	TRBV5-1	ASSLVSGEANYGYT
TRBJ1-1	TRBV7-8	ASRPSENTEAF
TRBJ2-5	TRBV27	ASRASGGAQETQY
TRBJ1-2	TRBV28	ASSLSSVGYT
TRBJ1-5	TRBV28	ATSRDSNQPQH